The clone carrying this TCR beta chain appeared a single time. CDR1 is SNHLY and CDR2 is FYNNEI in the germline V gene. The V end lost 0 bases, the J end lost 4 bases, and 12 bases lay between the germline ends. The CDR3 is 15 amino acids. This entry is derived from a study of shared clonotypes between healthy human individuals. The overall study: Samples came from two female and a few male donors aged 18 to 49.

Deep was the level used in running the assay. Across several immunoSEQ plates, the genomic DNA of each subset was split evenly. The input for sorted-subset replicate PCRs was around 210 ng DNA, tens of thousands of T cell genomes. Sequencing was performed with immunoSEQ multiplex PCR; in TCRdb, only in-frame clones are kept and a portion is missing. The sample has 1.6 million or so clones; 97% to 99% are singletons. This clonotype was obtained from a man aged 30 to 45 in good health. Sequencing was performed on naive CD4+ T cells sorted from blood. This sample's subset: CD45RA+ positively selected. The gene calls are TRBV2 and TRBJ1-1, with D hard to call. The CDR3 region is CASSEARSLRTEAFF. In DNA, the CDR3 is TGTGCCAGCAGTGAAGCGCGAAGTTTGCGCACTGAAGCTTTCTTT.